The clone carrying this T cell receptor (beta chain) has ten or more counts. Its antigen is still unknown. Germline-derived CDR1 and CDR2 are SGHTA and FQGNSA. V gave up 7 bases and J gave up 4 bases; unmatched junction bases: 11. The CDR3 spans 16 residues. The data stem from a study of T cells in Graves' hyperthyroidism and ophthalmopathy. Study results and caveats: Most clonotypes that expanded in the thyroid above 0.001 also showed up in blood.

Ophthalmopathy cases met thresholds of Clinical Activity Score at least 3, NOSPECS grade at least 4 and duration under 3 months. Thyroid ultrasound, orbital computed tomography, clinical symptoms, and serum thyroxine and TRAb underpinned diagnoses. Authors of the study amplified TCR beta CDR3 regions from RNA transcripts. An initial round of RT-PCR targeting the TCR CDR3 relied on the HTBI primer set. TCRdb analysed the multiplex PCR reads with MiXCR anew, one entry per CDR3 protein. The data contain 200,000 to 250,000 distinct CDR3 sequences, less than 20% of them singletons. The receptor was isolated from a woman under 30 with Graves' ophthalmopathy. Sequenced material: blood. V usage is TRBV7-2 and J usage is TRBJ2-3; 10 nucleotides align to TRBD2. CDR3 in amino acids: CASTLAGDVAADTQYF. CDR3 in DNA: TGTGCCAGCACCCTAGCGGGAGATGTGGCGGCAGATACGCAGTATTTT. Full variable domain (remainder filled in from reference TRBV7-2 and TRBJ2-3): GAGVSQSPSNKVTEKGKDVELRCDPISGHTALYWYRQSLGQGLEFLIYFQGNSAPDKSGLPSDRFSAERTGGSVSTLTIQRTQQEDSAVYLCASTLAGDVAADTQYFGPGTRLTVL.